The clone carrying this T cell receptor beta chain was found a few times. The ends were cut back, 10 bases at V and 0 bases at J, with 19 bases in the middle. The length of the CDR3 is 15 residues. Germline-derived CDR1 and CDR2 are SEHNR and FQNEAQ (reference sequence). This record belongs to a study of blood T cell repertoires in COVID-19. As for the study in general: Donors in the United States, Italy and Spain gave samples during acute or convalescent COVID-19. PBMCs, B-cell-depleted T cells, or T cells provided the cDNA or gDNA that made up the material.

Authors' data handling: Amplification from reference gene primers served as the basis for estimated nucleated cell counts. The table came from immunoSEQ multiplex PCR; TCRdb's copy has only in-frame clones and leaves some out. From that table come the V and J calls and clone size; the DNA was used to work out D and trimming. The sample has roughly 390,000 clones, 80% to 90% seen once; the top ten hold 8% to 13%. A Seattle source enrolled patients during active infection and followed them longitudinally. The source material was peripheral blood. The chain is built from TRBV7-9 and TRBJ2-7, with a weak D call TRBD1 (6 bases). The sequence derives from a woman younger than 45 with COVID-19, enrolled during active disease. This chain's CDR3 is CATANVQGLSYEQYF. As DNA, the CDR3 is TGTGCCACCGCGAACGTACAGGGCCTCTCCTACGAGCAGTACTTC. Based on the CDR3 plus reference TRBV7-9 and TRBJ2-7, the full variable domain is DTGVSQNPRHKITKRGQNVTFRCDPISEHNRLYWYRQTLGQGPEFLTYFQNEAQLEKSRLLSDRFSAERPKGSFSTLEIQRTEQGDSAMYLCATANVQGLSYEQYFGPGTRLTVT.